This TCR beta chain was obtained from a study of technical replicates of blood from several donors. V lost 5 bases, J lost 5 bases, and 18 bases lay in between. This CDR3 is built from 15 residues. Germline lookup yields CDR1 SGHTA and CDR2 FQGTGA. This clone came up once. Some clones are missing from TCRdb's copy, which holds only in-frame ones; the method was immunoSEQ multiplex PCR. This repertoire shows 50,000 to 75,000 clones, over 85% found once; its top ten account for about 3.9%. The gene calls are TRBV7-3 and TRBJ1-1, with no clear D. Sequencing was performed on PBMCs. The sequence derives from a human donor in good health. Some clones in this sample may be carry-over from other donors' samples. CDR3 DNA: TGTGCCAGCAGCCCCACGTCGGGGATGGGAACTGAAGCTTTCTTT. Translation: CASSPTSGMGTEAFF.